This paragraph reports one T cell receptor (beta chain). Its antigen is still unknown. The data derive from a study of CD8 T cells in Susac syndrome. Notes on the study in general: The study admitted that it had a relatively small number of individuals in its TCR sequencing and HLA analysis.

The authors negatively isolated CD8+ and CD4+ T cells and FACS-enriched TEMRA cells. Germline V gives CDR1 SGDLS, CDR2 YYNGEE. This CDR3 is built from 15 residues. The V end was cut by 6 bases, the J end by 0 bases, with 13 bases between. Random hexamers served to reverse transcribe roughly 0.5 to 1 ug RNA. TCR beta CDR3 was amplified by immunoSEQ multiplex PCR. This amplification extended across 54 Vbeta and 13 Jbeta segments. One entry per CDR3 protein, called by TCRdb with MiXCR from the immunoSEQ multiplex PCR reads. The table has around 50,000 distinct CDR3 sequences, around 92% seen once. The TCR comes from a human donor in good health. V usage is TRBV9 and J usage is TRBJ2-1; the D is unclear. The sequenced sample consisted of CD8+ T cells from PBMCs. CDR3 in DNA: TGTGCCAGCACTCCCGCTGGTCTCTCCTACAATGAGCAGTTCTTC. This sequence encodes CASTPAGLSYNEQFF.